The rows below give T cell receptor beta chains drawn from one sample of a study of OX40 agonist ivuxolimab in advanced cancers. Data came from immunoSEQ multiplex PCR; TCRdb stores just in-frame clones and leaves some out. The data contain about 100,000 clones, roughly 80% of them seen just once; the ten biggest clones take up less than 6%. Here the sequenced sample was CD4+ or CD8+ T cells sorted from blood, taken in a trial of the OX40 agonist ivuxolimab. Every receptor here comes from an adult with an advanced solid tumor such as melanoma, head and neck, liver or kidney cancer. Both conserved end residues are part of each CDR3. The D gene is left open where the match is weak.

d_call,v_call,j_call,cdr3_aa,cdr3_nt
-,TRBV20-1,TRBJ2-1,CSARYLKEQFF,TGCAGTGCTAGGTACCTGAAGGAGCAGTTCTTC
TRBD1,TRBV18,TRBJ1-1,CASSLSQGGPEAFF,TGTGCCAGCTCACTGTCCCAGGGGGGCCCTGAAGCTTTCTTT
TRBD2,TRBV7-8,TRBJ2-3,CASSLVRTPGLAGGLQDTQYF,TGTGCCAGCAGCTTAGTGAGAACGCCGGGACTAGCGGGAGGGTTGCAAGATACGCAGTATTTT
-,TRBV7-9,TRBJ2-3,CASSSGQYSTDTQYF,TGTGCCAGCAGCTCAGGACAGTATAGCACAGATACGCAGTATTTT
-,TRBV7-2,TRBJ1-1,CASSLVRNTEAFF,TGTGCCAGCAGCTTAGTTCGGAACACTGAAGCTTTCTTT
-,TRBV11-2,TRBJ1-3,CASRHLAGSGNTIYF,TGTGCCAGCAGGCACCTGGCAGGGTCTGGAAACACCATATATTTT
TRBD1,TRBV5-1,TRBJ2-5,CASSLAPTGGSAVETQYF,TGCGCCAGCAGCTTGGCCCCGACAGGGGGGAGCGCCGTGGAGACCCAGTACTTC
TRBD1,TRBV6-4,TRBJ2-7,CASLGQYEQYF,TGTGCCAGCTTGGGACAGTACGAGCAGTACTTC
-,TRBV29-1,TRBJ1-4,CSFGGGLDEKLFF,TGCAGCTTCGGTGGGGGGTTGGATGAAAAACTGTTTTTT
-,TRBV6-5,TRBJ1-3,CASSPGASGNTIYF,TGTGCCAGCAGTCCCGGGGCCTCTGGAAACACCATATATTTT
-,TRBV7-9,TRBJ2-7,CASSLEGWESAREQYF,TGTGCCAGCAGCTTAGAAGGTTGGGAGAGCGCGAGGGAGCAGTACTTC
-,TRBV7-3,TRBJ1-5,CASSSQYSNQPQHF,TGTGCCAGCAGCTCCCAGTATAGCAATCAGCCCCAGCATTTT
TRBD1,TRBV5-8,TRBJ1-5,CASSFRGQDQPQHF,TGTGCCAGCAGCTTCAGGGGGCAAGATCAGCCCCAGCATTTT
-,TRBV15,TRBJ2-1,CATSRPPSSYNEQFF,TGTGCCACCAGCAGACCCCCTAGCTCCTACAATGAGCAGTTCTTC
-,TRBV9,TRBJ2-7,CANSVAPGADEQYF,TGTGCCAACAGCGTAGCCCCGGGGGCGGACGAGCAGTACTTC